The clone carrying this T cell receptor beta chain has just a few counts. This specimen belongs to a study of low-dose radiotherapy and immunotherapy resistance in tumors. About the study: The regimen for patients comprised intravenous nivolumab 240 mg every two weeks plus intravenous ipilimumab 1 mg/kg every six weeks.

TRAV- and TRBV-specific primers primed first-strand cDNA, covering alpha and beta chains. The PCR that amplified TCRs ran for 15 to 25 cycles, relying on a constant-region primer and a V-primer adapter. From the reads, TCRdb called clonotypes with MiXCR, one entry per CDR3 protein. The sample gives about 15,000 distinct CDR3 sequences, 45% to 55% of which show up once; roughly 3.5% is in the top ten. CDR1 MNHNS and CDR2 SASEGT come from the germline V gene. The CDR3 has 13 amino acids. The V call is TRBV6-1, the J call TRBJ2-5; the match to TRBD1 covers 7 bases. The sequence came from a human donor with advanced metastatic prostate, ovarian, gallbladder or colorectal cancer (not recorded which). This table probably holds off-target reads from a library built for another chain. CDR3 coding DNA: TGTGCGGGAATGGACAGGCGCCAAGAGACCCAGTACTTC. Residues: CAGMDRRQETQYF.